Described below is a single T cell receptor beta chain sequence and its context. Antigen unknown. At least 6.5 million PBMCs were isolated per sample. A second PCR of about 6 to 11 cycles used a sample-barcoded 5' primer and a J-beta primer mix. TCRdb itself ran the 5' RACE reads through MiXCR, one entry per CDR3 protein. Here the sample spans 980,000 or so distinct CDR3 sequences, under 50% being singletons. These data are taken from a study of blood T cells in healthy people across ages. Study results and limitations: It was the long-lived donors that had more naive CD4+ cells and higher diversity than aged donors.

This receptor was taken from a man aged 25 to 40 in good health. The sample was blood.

CDR3 sequence: CASSQDRHQPQHF. The CDR3 DNA reads as TGCGCCAGCAGCCAAGATCGCCATCAGCCCCAGCATTTT. The rearrangement links TRBV4-3 to TRBJ1-5; D remains ambiguous. The germline V gene encodes CDR1 LGHNA and CDR2 YSLEER. V lost 0 bases, J lost 5 bases, and 5 bases lay in between. The CDR3 spans 13 residues.